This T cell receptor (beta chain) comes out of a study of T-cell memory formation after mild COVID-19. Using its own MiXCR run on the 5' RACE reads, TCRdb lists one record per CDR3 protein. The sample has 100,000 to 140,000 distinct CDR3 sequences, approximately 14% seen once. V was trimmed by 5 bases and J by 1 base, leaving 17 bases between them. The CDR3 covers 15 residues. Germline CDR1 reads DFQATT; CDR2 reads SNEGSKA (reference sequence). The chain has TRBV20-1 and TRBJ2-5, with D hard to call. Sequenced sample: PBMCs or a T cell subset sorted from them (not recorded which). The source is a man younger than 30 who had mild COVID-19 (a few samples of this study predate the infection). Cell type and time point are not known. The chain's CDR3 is CSAPTPKKIQETQYF. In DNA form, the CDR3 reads TGCAGTGCTCCTACACCGAAGAAGATCCAAGAGACCCAGTACTTC.